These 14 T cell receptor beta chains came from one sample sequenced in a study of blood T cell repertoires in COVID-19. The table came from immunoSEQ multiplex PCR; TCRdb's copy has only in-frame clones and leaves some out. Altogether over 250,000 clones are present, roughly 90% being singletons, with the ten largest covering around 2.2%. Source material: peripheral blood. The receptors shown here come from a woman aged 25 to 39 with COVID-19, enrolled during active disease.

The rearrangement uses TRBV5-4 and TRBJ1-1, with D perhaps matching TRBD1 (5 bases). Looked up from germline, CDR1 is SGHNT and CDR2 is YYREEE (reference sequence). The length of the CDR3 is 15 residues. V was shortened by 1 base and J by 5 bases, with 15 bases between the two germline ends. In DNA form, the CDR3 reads TGTGCCAGCAGCTTGCCGGGACGGGAGTATACTGAAGCTTTCTTT. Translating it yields CASSLPGREYTEAFF. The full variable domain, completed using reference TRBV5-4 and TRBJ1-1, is ETGVTQSPTHLIKTRGQQVTLRCSSQSGHNTVSWYQQALGQGPQFIFQYYREEENGRGNFPPRFSGLQFPNYSSELNVNALELDDSALYLCASSLPGREYTEAFFGQGTRLTVV.

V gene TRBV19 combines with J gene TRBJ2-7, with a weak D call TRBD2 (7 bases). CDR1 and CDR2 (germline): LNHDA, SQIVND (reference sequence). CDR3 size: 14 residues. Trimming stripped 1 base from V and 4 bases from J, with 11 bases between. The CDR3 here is CASSIAGGQYEQYF. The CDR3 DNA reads TGTGCCAGTAGTATAGCGGGGGGCCAGTACGAGCAGTACTTC.

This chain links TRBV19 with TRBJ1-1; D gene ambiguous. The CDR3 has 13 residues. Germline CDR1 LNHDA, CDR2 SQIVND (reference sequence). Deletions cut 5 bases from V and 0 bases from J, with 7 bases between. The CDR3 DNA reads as TGTGCCAGTAGTTTGGGCCTGAACACTGAAGCTTTCTTT. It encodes CASSLGLNTEAFF.

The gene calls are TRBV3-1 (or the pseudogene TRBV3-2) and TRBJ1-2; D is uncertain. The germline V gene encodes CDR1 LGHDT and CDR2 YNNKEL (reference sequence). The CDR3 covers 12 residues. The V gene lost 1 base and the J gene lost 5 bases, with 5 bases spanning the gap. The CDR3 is CASSQAGYGYTF. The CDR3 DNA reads TGTGCCAGCAGCCAAGCAGGATATGGCTACACCTTC.

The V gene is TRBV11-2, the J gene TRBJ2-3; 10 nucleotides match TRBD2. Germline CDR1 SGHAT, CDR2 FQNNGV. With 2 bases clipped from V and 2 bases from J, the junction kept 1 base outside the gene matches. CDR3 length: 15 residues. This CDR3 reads CASSLLAGVTDTQYF. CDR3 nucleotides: TGTGCCAGCAGCTTACTAGCGGGGGTCACAGATACGCAGTATTTT.

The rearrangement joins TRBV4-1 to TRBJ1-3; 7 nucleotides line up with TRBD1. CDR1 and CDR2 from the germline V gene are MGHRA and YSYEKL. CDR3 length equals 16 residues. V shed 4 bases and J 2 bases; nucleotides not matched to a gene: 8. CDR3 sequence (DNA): TGCGCCAGCAGCCTAAGAATCGACAGGGCTGGAAACACCATATATTTT. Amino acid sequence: CASSLRIDRAGNTIYF.

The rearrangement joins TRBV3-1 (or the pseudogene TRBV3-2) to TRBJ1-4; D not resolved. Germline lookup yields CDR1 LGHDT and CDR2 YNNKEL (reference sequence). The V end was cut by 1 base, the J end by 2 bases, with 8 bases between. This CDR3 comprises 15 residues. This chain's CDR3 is CASSQGARTNEKLFF. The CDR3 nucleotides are TGTGCCAGCAGCCAAGGTGCTCGGACTAATGAAAAACTGTTTTTT.

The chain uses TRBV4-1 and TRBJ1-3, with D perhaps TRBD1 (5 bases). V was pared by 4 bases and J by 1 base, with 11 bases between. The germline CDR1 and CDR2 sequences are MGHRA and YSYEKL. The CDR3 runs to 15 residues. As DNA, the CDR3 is TGCGCCAGCAGCCCCGCGGGGGGTTCTGGAAACACCATATATTTT. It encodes CASSPAGGSGNTIYF.

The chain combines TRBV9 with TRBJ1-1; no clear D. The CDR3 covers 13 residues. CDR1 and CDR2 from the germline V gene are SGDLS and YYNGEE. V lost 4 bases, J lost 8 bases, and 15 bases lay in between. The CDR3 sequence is CASSLRLGGEAFF. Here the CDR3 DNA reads TGTGCCAGCAGCCTCAGACTTGGAGGCGAAGCTTTCTTT.

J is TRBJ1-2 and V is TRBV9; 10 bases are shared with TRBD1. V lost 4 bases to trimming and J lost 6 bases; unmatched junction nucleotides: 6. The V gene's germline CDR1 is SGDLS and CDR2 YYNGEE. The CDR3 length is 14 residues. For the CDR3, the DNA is TGTGCCAGCAGCCCCTCGGGACAGGGGAATGGCTACACCTTC. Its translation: CASSPSGQGNGYTF.

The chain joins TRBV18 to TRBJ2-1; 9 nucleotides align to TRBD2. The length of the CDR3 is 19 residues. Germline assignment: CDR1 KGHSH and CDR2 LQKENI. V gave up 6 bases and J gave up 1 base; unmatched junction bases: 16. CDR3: CASSRDRAGGKLSYNEQFF. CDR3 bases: TGTGCCAGCTCGCGAGATAGAGCGGGAGGAAAGTTGTCCTACAATGAGCAGTTCTTC.

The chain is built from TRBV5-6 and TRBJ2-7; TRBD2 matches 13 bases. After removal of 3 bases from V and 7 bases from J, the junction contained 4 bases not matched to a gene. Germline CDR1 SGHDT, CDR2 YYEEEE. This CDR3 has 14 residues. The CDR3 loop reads CASSWGLAGWEQYF. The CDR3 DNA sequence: TGTGCCAGCAGCTGGGGACTAGCGGGATGGGAGCAGTACTTC.

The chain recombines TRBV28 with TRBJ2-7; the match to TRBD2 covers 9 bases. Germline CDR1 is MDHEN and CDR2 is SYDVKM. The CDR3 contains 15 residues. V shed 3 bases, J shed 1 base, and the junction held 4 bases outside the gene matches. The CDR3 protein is CASSFSGRASYEQYF. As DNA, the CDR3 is TGTGCCAGCAGTTTTAGCGGGAGAGCTTCCTACGAGCAGTACTTC. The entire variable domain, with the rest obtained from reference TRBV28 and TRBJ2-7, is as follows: DVKVTQSSRYLVKRTGEKVFLECVQDMDHENMFWYRQDPGLGLRLIYFSYDVKMKEKGDIPEGYSVSREKKERFSLILESASTNQTSMYLCASSFSGRASYEQYFGPGTRLTVT.

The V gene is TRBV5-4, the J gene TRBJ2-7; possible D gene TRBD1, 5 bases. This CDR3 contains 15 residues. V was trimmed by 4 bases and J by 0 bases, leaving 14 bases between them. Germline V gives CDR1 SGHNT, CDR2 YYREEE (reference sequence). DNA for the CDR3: TGTGCCAGCAGCCCAAGGTCAGGGATCTCCTACGAGCAGTACTTC. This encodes CASSPRSGISYEQYF.